Listed below are T cell receptor beta chains from one sample, sequenced in a study of post-analysis software for immune sequencing data. MiXCR was run by TCRdb on the PCR reads, yielding one entry per CDR3 protein. The sample contains a few hundred thousand distinct CDR3 sequences, over 30% of which appear only once. The source material was blood. These receptors were collected from a girl aged 2-10 years with multiple sclerosis. The CDR3 runs from the conserved cysteine through the conserved F or W. The order of the fields is clone size, D gene, V gene, J gene, CDR3 DNA, CDR3 protein. The D gene is left open where the match is weak. The size entry is marked missing in some rows and otherwise reads once, few, many or a size class.

>-|TRBD2|TRBV7-6|TRBJ2-7
TGTGCCAGCAGCTTACTTGCGGGACTAGCGACCACCTACGAGCAGTACTTC
CASSLLAGLATTYEQYF
>-|-|TRBV28|TRBJ2-7
TGTGCCAGCAGAACACACAACCTCCCCTACGAGCAGTACTTC
CASRTHNLPYEQYF
>many|-|TRBV7-2|TRBJ1-1
TGTGCCAGCAGCTTATTCGAGAGTACTGAAGCTTTCTTT
CASSLFESTEAFF
>-|-|TRBV18|TRBJ2-1
TGTGCCAGCTCACCAAGTACCCTCCGCGCTGAGCAGTTCTTC
CASSPSTLRAEQFF
>-|-|TRBV11-2|TRBJ2-5
TGTGCCAGCAGCCGTTCGAGGGAGACCCAGTACTTC
CASSRSRETQYF
>-|TRBD1|TRBV14|TRBJ1-2
TGTGCCAGCAGCCACCAATTGACAGGGTCCTATGGCTACACCTTC
CASSHQLTGSYGYTF
>-|-|TRBV2|TRBJ2-1
TGTGCCAGCAGCCCCCGTGGCGCCGGCCGTCACAATGAGCAGTTCTTC
CASSPRGAGRHNEQFF
>-|-|TRBV29-1|TRBJ2-7
TGCAGCGTTGATGCAGGGGCCGAGCAGTACTTC
CSVDAGAEQYF
>few|-|TRBV2|TRBJ2-3
TGTGCCAGCAGTGAAGCGCTGGCAGGGGGCGCTTGGCGGGAGGGGACAGATACGCAGTATTTT
CASSEALAGGAWREGTDTQYF
>-|TRBD2|TRBV14|TRBJ2-7
TGTGCCAGCAGCTCGACTAGCGGGATCCCGAGCTCCTACGAGCAGTACTTC
CASSSTSGIPSSYEQYF
>-|-|TRBV6-4|TRBJ2-3
TGTGCCAGCAGTGACTCGGACACAGATACGCAGTATTTT
CASSDSDTDTQYF
>few|-|TRBV7-2|TRBJ2-5
TGTGCCAGCAGCTTAGCTCTGGGGGCAAGGGAGACCCAGTACTTC
CASSLALGARETQYF
>-|-|TRBV5-6|TRBJ1-2
TGTGCCAGCAGCTTTGGGATTGGTACAGGGACTAACTATGGCTACACCTTC
CASSFGIGTGTNYGYTF
>few|TRBD1|TRBV6-5|TRBJ1-6
TGTGCCAGGAGGGGACAGTTCCATTCACCCCTCCACTTT
CARRGQFHSPLHF
>-|-|TRBV29-1|TRBJ1-1
TGCAGCGTTGAAGACCGACACGCCCCTGAAGCTTTCTTT
CSVEDRHAPEAFF
>-|TRBD1|TRBV7-9|TRBJ1-2
TGTGCCAGCAGCGAGACAGGGATTAACTATGGCTACACCTTC
CASSETGINYGYTF
>-|-|TRBV20-1|TRBJ2-5
TGCAGTGCTAGCGGGGGCGGGGCGCAAGAGACCCAGTACTTC
CSASGGGAQETQYF
>many|TRBD2|TRBV4-2|TRBJ2-7
TGTGCCAGCAGCCAAGGGGCTAGCGGGAGGGCTGGCGAGCAGTACTTC
CASSQGASGRAGEQYF
>-|-|TRBV6-4|TRBJ1-2
TGTGCCAGCAGTGACTCATGGGGAGGTGGCTACACCTTC
CASSDSWGGGYTF
>-|-|TRBV4-2|TRBJ1-2
TGTGCCAGCAGCCGGGCAGGAGTGAGAGGCTACACCTTC
CASSRAGVRGYTF
>-|-|TRBV11-2|TRBJ2-7
TGTGCCAGCAGCCAGACTTATGGGAGGACCTACGAGCAGTACTTC
CASSQTYGRTYEQYF
>-|TRBD1|TRBV6-5|TRBJ2-1
TGTGCCAGCAGTTTCGGACAGGTCAACAATGAGCAGTTCTTC
CASSFGQVNNEQFF
>-|-|TRBV12-3/TRBV12-4|TRBJ2-1
TGTGCCAGCAGTTTCCGGGGGAATTTCGACAATGAGCAGTTCTTC
CASSFRGNFDNEQFF
>-|TRBD1|TRBV5-4|TRBJ1-2
TGTGCCAGCAGCCCTCTTGGGGACAGCTATGGCTACACCTTC
CASSPLGDSYGYTF
>-|-|TRBV12-3/TRBV12-4|TRBJ1-2
TGTGCCAGCACTTACAGGGCGGGTGGCTACACCTTC
CASTYRAGGYTF
>few|-|TRBV6-5|TRBJ2-1
TGTGCCAGCAGTTCCGTGGGGAGCTCCTACAATGAGCAGTTCTTC
CASSSVGSSYNEQFF
>-|TRBD2|TRBV5-1|TRBJ2-5
TGCGCCAGCAGCTTGGAGCCTAGCGGGGGGCAAGAGACCCAGTACTTC
CASSLEPSGGQETQYF
>few|TRBD2|TRBV28|TRBJ2-7
TGTGCCAGCAGTTTAGTGACAAGGGCTAGCGGGAAATACGAGCAGTACTTC
CASSLVTRASGKYEQYF
>-|-|TRBV5-1|TRBJ2-5
TGCGCCAGCAGCTTTCAAGCGCCAGGCGGTGGGGAGACCCAGTACTTC
CASSFQAPGGGETQYF
>few|-|TRBV29-1|TRBJ2-1
TGCAGCGTGTACATTGTGGCGGGAATGCGGTACAATGAGCAGTTCTTC
CSVYIVAGMRYNEQFF
>few|-|TRBV3-1|TRBJ1-1
TGTGCCAGCAGTGAGCGATCGAACACTGAAGCTTTCTTT
CASSERSNTEAFF
>-|TRBD2|TRBV7-9|TRBJ2-1
TGTGCCAGCGGGCGCCCCGTTAGCGGGGTGACCTACAATGAGCAGTTCTTC
CASGRPVSGVTYNEQFF
>-|-|TRBV7-2|TRBJ2-7
TGTGCCAGCAGAAACGGTATCTCCTACGAGCAGTACTTC
CASRNGISYEQYF
>few|-|TRBV4-3|TRBJ2-3
TGCGCCAGCAGCCATATATATACAGAGGGTCCAGATACGCAGTATTTT
CASSHIYTEGPDTQYF
>-|TRBD1|TRBV7-8|TRBJ1-1
TGTGCCAGCAGCTTGAAGCGCACCACAGGGGCCCGGGGGACTGAAGCTTTCTTT
CASSLKRTTGARGTEAFF
>many|-|TRBV12-3/TRBV12-4|TRBJ1-5
TGTGCCAGCAGTTACAGCAATCAGCCCCAGCATTTT
CASSYSNQPQHF
>-|TRBD2|TRBV11-2|TRBJ2-7
TGTGCCGGCATCGGTAATAGCGGGATGGTCCACGAGCAGTACTTC
CAGIGNSGMVHEQYF
>-|TRBD2|TRBV7-2|TRBJ2-7
TGTGCCAGCAGCCTCCGGACTAGCGGGGTCTACTACGAGCAGTACTTC
CASSLRTSGVYYEQYF
>few|-|TRBV7-3|TRBJ2-4
TGTGCCAGCAGCTTAGGGTCTCCAAACATTCAGTACTTC
CASSLGSPNIQYF
>-|-|TRBV27|TRBJ2-1
TGTGCCAGCAGTTTAGACCCGCGGGTTCTACCTTACAATGAGCAGTTCTTC
CASSLDPRVLPYNEQFF
>-|TRBD2|TRBV6-5|TRBJ2-3
TGTGCCAGCACATCGGGACTAGGGAGGACAGATACGCAGTATTTT
CASTSGLGRTDTQYF
>-|-|TRBV7-2|TRBJ1-2
TGTGCCAGCAGCTCAACAGTATCCTTCTATGGCTACACCTTC
CASSSTVSFYGYTF
>-|-|TRBV7-2|TRBJ2-5
TGTGCCAGCAGCAAAGGCGGAGAGACCCAGTACTTC
CASSKGGETQYF
>-|TRBD1|TRBV4-1|TRBJ1-5
TGCGCCAGCAGCCACCCCGTGGGACAGGGGAATCAGCCCCAGCATTTT
CASSHPVGQGNQPQHF
>few|-|TRBV6-2/TRBV6-3|TRBJ1-2
TGTGCCAGCAGTCACTACTCGTCCCTCAGGACAGAGCATAACTATGGCTACACCTTC
CASSHYSSLRTEHNYGYTF
>few|TRBD1|TRBV12-3/TRBV12-4|TRBJ2-3
TGTGCCAGCAGTGCACCGGGACAGAAGGATACGCAGTATTTT
CASSAPGQKDTQYF
>many|-|TRBV7-6|TRBJ2-1
TGTGCCAGCAGCCCCGACTACAATGAGCAGTTCTTC
CASSPDYNEQFF
>few|TRBD2|TRBV29-1|TRBJ2-1
TGCAGCGGTGGGCGGGAGCTCTACAATGAGCAGTTCTTC
CSGGRELYNEQFF
>few|-|TRBV12-3/TRBV12-4|TRBJ2-1
TGTGCCAGCAGTTCACTAGTGGGAGTAGTCAATGAGCAGTTCTTC
CASSSLVGVVNEQFF
>many|-|TRBV30|TRBJ2-3
TGTGCTGGGGGGCCGTGGTGGGGGGCAGATACGCAGTATTTT
CAGGPWWGADTQYF
>-|-|TRBV20-1|TRBJ2-7
TGCAGTGCTAGAGATGTTGGCCTCTCCTACGAGCAGTACTTC
CSARDVGLSYEQYF
>-|-|TRBV7-3|TRBJ2-1
TGTGCCAGCAGCTCCTTCCCCGGGACTGCCGCTAGGAACAATGAGCAGTTCTTC
CASSSFPGTAARNNEQFF
>many|TRBD2|TRBV9|TRBJ2-1
TGTGCCAGCAGCGACCGAGCGGGAGGGCTACTGAGTGAGCAGTTCTTC
CASSDRAGGLLSEQFF
>-|-|TRBV3-1|TRBJ1-4
TGTGCCAGCAGCCTTCTACTACCCGGTAATGAAAAACTGTTTTTT
CASSLLLPGNEKLFF
>-|-|TRBV18|TRBJ2-5
TGTGCCAGCTCACCACCGACCGGCCCGCAAGAGACCCAGTACTTC
CASSPPTGPQETQYF
>few|-|TRBV6-2/TRBV6-3|TRBJ2-7
TGTGCCAGCATGAGACAGGAGCCACGTTACGAGCAGTACTTC
CASMRQEPRYEQYF
>-|TRBD1|TRBV12-5|TRBJ2-7
TGTGCTAGTGGTTCGACAGGGGGAGGCGAGCAGTACTTC
CASGSTGGGEQYF